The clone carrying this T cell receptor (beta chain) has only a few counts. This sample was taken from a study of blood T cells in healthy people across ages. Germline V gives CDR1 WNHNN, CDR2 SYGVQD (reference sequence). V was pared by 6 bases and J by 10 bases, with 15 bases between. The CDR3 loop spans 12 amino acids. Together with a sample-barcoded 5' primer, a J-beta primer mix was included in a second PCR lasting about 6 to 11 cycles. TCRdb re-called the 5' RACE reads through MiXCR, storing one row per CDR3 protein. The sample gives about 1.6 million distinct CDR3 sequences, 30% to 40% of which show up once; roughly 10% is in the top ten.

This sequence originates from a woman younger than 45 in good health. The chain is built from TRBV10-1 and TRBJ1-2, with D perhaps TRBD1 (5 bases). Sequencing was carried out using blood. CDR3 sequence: CASSARDGVYTF. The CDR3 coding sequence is TGCGCCAGCAGCGCCCGGGACGGTGTCTACACCTTC.